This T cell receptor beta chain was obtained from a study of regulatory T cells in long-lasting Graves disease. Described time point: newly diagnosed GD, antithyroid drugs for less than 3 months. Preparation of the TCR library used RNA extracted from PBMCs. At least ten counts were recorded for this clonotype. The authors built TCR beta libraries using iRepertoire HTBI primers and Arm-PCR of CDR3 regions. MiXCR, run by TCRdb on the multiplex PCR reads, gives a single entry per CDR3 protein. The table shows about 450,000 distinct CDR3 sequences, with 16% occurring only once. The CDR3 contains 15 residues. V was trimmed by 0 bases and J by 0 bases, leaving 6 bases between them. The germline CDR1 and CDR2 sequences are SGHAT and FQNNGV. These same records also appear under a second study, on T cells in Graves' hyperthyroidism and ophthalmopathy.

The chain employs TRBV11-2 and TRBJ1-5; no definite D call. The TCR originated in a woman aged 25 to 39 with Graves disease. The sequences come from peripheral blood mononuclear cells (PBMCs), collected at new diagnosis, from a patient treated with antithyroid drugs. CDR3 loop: CASSLDWVSNQPQHF. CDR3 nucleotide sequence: TGTGCCAGCAGCTTAGATTGGGTTAGCAATCAGCCCCAGCATTTT. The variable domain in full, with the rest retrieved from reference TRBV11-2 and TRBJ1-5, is EAGVAQSPRYKIIEKRQSVAFWCNPISGHATLYWYQQILGQGPKLLIQFQNNGVVDDSQLPKDRFSAERLKGVDSTLKIQPAKLEDSAVYLCASSLDWVSNQPQHFGDGTRLSIL.